Listed here are 6 T cell receptor beta chains from one sample, sequenced in a study of blood T cell repertoires in COVID-19. Clones were read by immunoSEQ multiplex PCR, and TCRdb kept only the in-frame ones, dropping some. The sample lists 110,000 to 150,000 clones, 78% occurring once. The sequenced sample consisted of peripheral blood. These receptors were taken from a woman aged 60-70 years with acute or convalescent COVID-19.

The V gene is TRBV11-2, the J gene TRBJ2-5; a possible D gene is TRBD2 (6 bases). The CDR3 runs 16 residues. Trimming removed 5 bases at V and 5 bases at J, with 21 bases between. Germline CDR1 is SGHAT and CDR2 is FQNNGV. CDR3: CASSPRLAAAGETQYF. CDR3 nucleotides: TGTGCCAGCAGCCCCCGTTTAGCGGCGGCGGGGGAGACCCAGTACTTC.

This clone was detected once. The chain has TRBV5-6 and TRBJ1-1, with D unresolved. Germline CDR1 SGHDT, CDR2 YYEEEE. Trimming cost V 7 bases and J 1 base, with 11 bases left between them. The CDR3 is made up of 13 amino acids. This chain's CDR3 is CASSLLRNTEAFF. The CDR3, as DNA: TGTGCCAGCTCCTTATTGCGGAACACTGAAGCTTTCTTT.

V usage is TRBV6-6 and J usage is TRBJ2-7; D is perhaps TRBD1 (5 bases). The CDR3 is made up of 15 amino acids. Looked up from germline, CDR1 is MNHNY and CDR2 is SVGAGI (reference sequence). V dropped 5 bases and J dropped 3 bases, with 17 bases sitting between them. In nucleotides, the CDR3 is TGTGCCAGCAGTATTTCTGGAATGACAGACTACGAGCAGTACTTC. It is translated as CASSISGMTDYEQYF.

The rearrangement links TRBV11-2 to TRBJ1-1, with no clear D. The CDR3 consists of 15 residues. V was clipped by 3 bases and J by 7 bases, with 18 bases between them. CDR1 SGHAT and CDR2 FQNNGV come from the germline V gene. CDR3 amino acids: CASSFFTGSSIEAFF. CDR3 nucleotide sequence: TGTGCCAGCAGCTTCTTTACCGGGAGTTCGATTGAAGCTTTCTTT. The full variable domain, rest sourced from reference TRBV11-2 and TRBJ1-1, is EAGVAQSPRYKIIEKRQSVAFWCNPISGHATLYWYQQILGQGPKLLIQFQNNGVVDDSQLPKDRFSAERLKGVDSTLKIQPAKLEDSAVYLCASSFFTGSSIEAFFGQGTRLTVV.

The CDR3 nucleotides read TGTGCCAGCAAGACAGGGTTCGGATCACCCCTCCACTTT. This encodes CASKTGFGSPLHF. The rearrangement uses TRBV6-5 and TRBJ1-6; 7 bases fit TRBD1. The trim removed 7 bases at V and 10 bases at J, leaving 7 bases unmatched. This CDR3 contains 13 residues. Germline CDR1 reads MNHEY; CDR2 reads SVGAGI.

This clone has more than one count but fewer than ten. DNA of the CDR3: TGTGCCAGCAGCCCCCCGGGGGGATGGCGGGAGACGTACGAGCAGTACTTC. This sequence encodes CASSPPGGWRETYEQYF. V gene TRBV7-9 combines with J gene TRBJ2-7, with 7 positions matching TRBD2. This CDR3 is built from 17 residues. The V and J ends lost 5 bases and 4 bases, in that order; junction bases with no gene match: 17. Germline CDR1 reads SEHNR; CDR2 reads FQNEAQ (reference sequence).